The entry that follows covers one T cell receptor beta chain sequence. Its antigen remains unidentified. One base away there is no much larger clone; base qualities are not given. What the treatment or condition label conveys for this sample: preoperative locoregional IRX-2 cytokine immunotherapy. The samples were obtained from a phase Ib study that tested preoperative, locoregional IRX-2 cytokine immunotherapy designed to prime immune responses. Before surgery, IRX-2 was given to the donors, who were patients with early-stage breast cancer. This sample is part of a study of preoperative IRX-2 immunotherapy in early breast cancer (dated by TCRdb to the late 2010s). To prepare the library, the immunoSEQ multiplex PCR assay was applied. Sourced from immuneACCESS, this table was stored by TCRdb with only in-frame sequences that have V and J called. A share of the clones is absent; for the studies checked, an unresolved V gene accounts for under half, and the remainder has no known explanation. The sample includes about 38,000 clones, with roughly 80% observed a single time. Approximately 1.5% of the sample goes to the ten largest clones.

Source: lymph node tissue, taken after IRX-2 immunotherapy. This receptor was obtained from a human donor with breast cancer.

The DNA is as follows: TGTGCCAGTAGTATAAAGCGGGAGAGTGGCTACGAGCAGTACTTC. It specifies CASSIKRESGYEQYF. The chain was built from TRBV19 and TRBJ2-7; 8 central bases correspond to TRBD2. Trimming takes 2 bases off V and 3 bases off J; junction bases not matched to a gene: 6. CDR1 and CDR2 are drawn from the germline V gene (reference sequence): LNHDA, SQIVND. Reading from cysteine to phenylalanine, the CDR3 counts 15 amino acids. The DNA shown is the 45-base CDR3, in frame from base 1.